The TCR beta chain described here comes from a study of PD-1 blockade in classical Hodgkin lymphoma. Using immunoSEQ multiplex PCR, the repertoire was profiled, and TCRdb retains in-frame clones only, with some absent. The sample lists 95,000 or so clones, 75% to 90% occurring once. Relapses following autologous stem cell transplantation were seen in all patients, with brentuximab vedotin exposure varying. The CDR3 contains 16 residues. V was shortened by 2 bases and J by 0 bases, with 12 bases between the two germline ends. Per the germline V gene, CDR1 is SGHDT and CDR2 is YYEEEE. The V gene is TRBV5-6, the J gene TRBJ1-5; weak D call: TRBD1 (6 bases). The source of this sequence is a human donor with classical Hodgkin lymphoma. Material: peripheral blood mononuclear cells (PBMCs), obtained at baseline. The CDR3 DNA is TGTGCCAGCAGCTTCCACGACAGGTTTAGCAATCAGCCCCAGCATTTT. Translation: CASSFHDRFSNQPQHF.